Sequencing of this T cell receptor (beta chain) was carried out in a study of blood T cell repertoires in COVID-19. On the study more broadly: The samples span acute and convalescent COVID-19 from the United States, Italy and Spain.

Study processing details: Reference gene primers were amplified, and this amplification served to estimate nucleated cell counts. Using immunoSEQ multiplex PCR, the repertoire was profiled, and TCRdb retains in-frame clones only, with some absent. That table furnishes V, J and clone size, whereas the DNA furnished D and trimming. The profile covers about 410,000 clones, with around 86% appearing a single time and 1.4% taken by the ten largest. The sample comprised peripheral blood. The sequence came from a woman aged 25 to 39 with active or convalescent COVID-19.

The CDR3 region is CASSDLDRGRSGNTIYF. The CDR3 DNA sequence: TGTGCCAGCAGTGATCTGGACAGGGGGCGATCTGGAAACACCATATATTTT. The chain links TRBV6-1 to TRBJ1-3; 11 bases map to TRBD1. Germline loops: CDR1 MNHNS, CDR2 SASEGT. V lost 3 bases to trimming and J lost 1 base; unmatched junction nucleotides: 5. This CDR3 is 17 amino acids long.